The 27 T cell receptor beta chains below come from one sample, sequenced in a study of T-cell reconstitution after alpha-beta-depleted transplantation in children. Unique molecular identifiers were incorporated into the prepared TCRbeta library. TCRdb re-analysed the PCR reads in MiXCR, keeping a single row per CDR3 protein. The data show around 200,000 distinct CDR3 sequences, about 9.5% seen once. The starting material was PBMCs from the stem cell graft donor, obtained from the stem cell graft. These receptors all stem from a human donor who donated a stem cell graft to a child with acute lymphoblastic leukemia.

This rearrangement joins TRBV7-1 to TRBJ1-5; the D is unclear. Being an ORF, TRBV7-1 has a function that is uncertain. There are 13 residues in the CDR3. Trimming took 2 bases from V and 5 from J, leaving 7 bases between them. The CDR3 nucleotides are TGTGCCAGCAGCTCACAGTCCGATCAGCCCCAGCATTTT. It specifies CASSSQSDQPQHF.

This clonotype appeared many times. The J gene is TRBJ2-1, the V gene TRBV5-1; no definite D call. CDR1 is SGHRS, CDR2 YFSETQ, per germline. V dropped 4 bases and J dropped 7 bases, with 6 bases sitting between them. The CDR3 loop spans 11 amino acids. This CDR3 reads CASSESNEQFF. The CDR3 DNA reads TGCGCCAGCAGCGAGAGTAATGAGCAGTTCTTC. The full variable domain, rest sourced from reference TRBV5-1 and TRBJ2-1, is KAGVTQTPRYLIKTRGQQVTLSCSPISGHRSVSWYQQTPGQGLQFLFEYFSETQRNKGNFPGRFSGRQFSNSRSEMNVSTLELGDSALYLCASSESNEQFFGPGTRLTVL.

This chain joins TRBV11-3 and TRBJ2-3; TRBD1 aligns across 9 bases. The CDR3 has 16 residues. The ends lost 4 bases at V and 4 bases at J; junction bases unmatched: 9. Germline V gene sequence: CDR1 SGHNT, CDR2 YENEEA. CDR3 protein: CASSSNRGQVSDTQYF. The DNA of the CDR3 is TGTGCCAGCAGCTCAAACAGGGGGCAGGTATCAGATACGCAGTATTTT.

This clonotype has ten or more counts. CDR3 coding DNA: TGTGCCAGCAGTTTAAATGGGGCCGCGAACACCGGGGAGCTGTTTTTT. Amino acid sequence: CASSLNGAANTGELFF. V and J are TRBV12-3 or TRBV12-4 and TRBJ2-2; D perhaps matches TRBD1 (5 bases). Trimming took 2 bases from V and 0 from J, leaving 10 bases between them. CDR3 length equals 16 residues.

This clonotype came up many times. J is TRBJ1-4 and V is TRBV12-3 or TRBV12-4; D gene unclear. Trimming cost V 3 bases and J 3 bases, with 14 bases left between them. The length of the CDR3 is 16 residues. The CDR3 here is CASSFSPSPSNEKLFF. In nucleotides, the CDR3 is TGTGCCAGCAGTTTCTCCCCCAGCCCATCTAATGAAAAACTGTTTTTT.

This clonotype occurred a few times. The rearrangement uses TRBV11-2 and TRBJ1-1; 7 bases fit TRBD1. J lost 0 bases, V lost 6 bases, and 4 bases had no gene match. This CDR3 comprises 14 residues. Germline values: CDR1 SGHAT, CDR2 FQNNGV. In DNA form, the CDR3 reads TGTGCCAGCAGGAAGGGACAGATGAACACTGAAGCTTTCTTT. It is translated as CASRKGQMNTEAFF.

The chain combines TRBV7-2 with TRBJ2-2; TRBD1 agrees at 7 bases. CDR1 is SGHTA, CDR2 FQGNSA, per germline. This CDR3 is 14 amino acids long. Trimming removed 6 bases from V and 6 bases from J; junction bases left unmatched: 7. CDR3 sequence: CASSDQGVPGELFF. The CDR3 coding sequence is TGTGCCAGCAGTGACCAGGGGGTCCCCGGGGAGCTGTTTTTT.

This clonotype came up a few times. The V and J genes are TRBV5-6 and TRBJ2-5, with D perhaps TRBD1 or TRBD2 (5 bases each). The germline CDR1 and CDR2 sequences are SGHDT and YYEEEE. Between the trimmed V and J ends, which lost 2 bases and 5 bases, there was a span of 16 bases. The CDR3 spans 15 residues. Here the CDR3 reads CASSLAGTVRETQYF. DNA for the CDR3: TGTGCCAGCAGCTTAGCTGGGACGGTGCGTGAGACCCAGTACTTC.

This chain uses TRBV5-1 with TRBJ2-7; D is possibly TRBD1 (6 bases). V lost 5 bases, J lost 1 base, and 10 bases lay in between. This CDR3 contains 13 residues. Germline V lookup: CDR1 SGHRS, CDR2 YFSETQ. The CDR3 DNA is TGCGCCAGCAGGCCAGGACAGTCCTACGAGCAGTACTTC. It codes for CASRPGQSYEQYF.

The chain combines TRBV19 with TRBJ1-1; D is possibly TRBD1 (6 bases). CDR1 LNHDA and CDR2 SQIVND come from the germline V gene (reference sequence). Trimming stripped 7 bases from V and 1 base from J, with 13 bases between. The CDR3 spans 14 residues. CDR3 DNA sequence: TGTGCCAGTACCATTAGGGGGTCGAACACTGAAGCTTTCTTT. Its protein product is CASTIRGSNTEAFF.

This clonotype was observed a few times. The chain links TRBV5-1 to TRBJ1-1; 9 nucleotides agree with TRBD1. CDR1 is SGHRS, CDR2 YFSETQ, per germline. The CDR3 sequence is 17 residues long. V shed 3 bases and J 0 bases; nucleotides not matched to a gene: 9. CDR3 nucleotide sequence: TGCGCCAGCAGCTCGGGCCGGGACAGGGTCATGAACACTGAAGCTTTCTTT. This sequence encodes CASSSGRDRVMNTEAFF.

This chain links TRBV7-6 with TRBJ1-2; no definite D call. The germline V and J ends were trimmed by 2 bases and 8 bases, with 21 bases remaining between them. CDR1 is SGHVS and CDR2 is FNYEAQ in the germline V gene. CDR3 length: 16 residues. The CDR3 DNA follows: TGTGCCAGCAGCTTACCGGACGGATACGGTGGTGGAGGCTACACCTTC. This encodes CASSLPDGYGGGGYTF. The variable domain in full, with the rest retrieved from reference TRBV7-6 and TRBJ1-2, is GAGVSQSPRYKVTKRGQDVALRCDPISGHVSLYWYRQALGQGPEFLTYFNYEAQQDKSGLPNDRFSAERPEGSISTLTIQRTEQRDSAMYRCASSLPDGYGGGGYTFGSGTRLTVV.

A word on this clonotype: Here the CDR3 omits its conserved ending phenylalanine or tryptophan, so a read error is the likely source. The chain employs TRBV4-2 and TRBJ1-5, with D possibly TRBD1 on 5 matching bases. The CDR3 is made up of 16 amino acids. Germline V gene data show CDR1 as LGHNA and CDR2 as YNFKEQ. V was shortened by 3 bases and J by 1 base, with 13 bases between the two germline ends. CDR3 in amino acids: CASSHSAGPSNQPQHI. Here the CDR3 DNA reads TGTGCCAGCAGCCATAGTGCGGGACCCAGCAATCAGCCCCAGCATATT.

This clonotype was seen only a few times. The rearrangement uses TRBV11-1 and TRBJ2-6; the match to TRBD1 covers 7 bases. CDR3 length: 18 residues. V was clipped by 3 bases and J by 0 bases; unmatched bases: 8. CDR1 and CDR2 from the germline V gene are SGHAT and FQDESV (reference sequence). For the CDR3, the DNA is TGTGCCAGCAGCTTTCCCCGGGACAGCGTCTCTGGGGCCAACGTCCTGACTTTC. This sequence encodes CASSFPRDSVSGANVLTF.

This clonotype was observed a few times. The V call is TRBV7-8, the J call TRBJ2-1; maybe TRBD1 (5 bases). The CDR3 consists of 12 residues. In germline, CDR1 is SGHVS, CDR2 FQNEAQ. V shed 2 bases and J shed 8 bases, with 7 bases lying between them. The CDR3 protein is CASSLNRYEQFF. The CDR3 DNA follows: TGTGCCAGCAGCTTAAACAGGTATGAGCAGTTCTTC.

Note on this clonotype: A much larger clone lies one base from this, so it may be a read error. The V and J genes are TRBV5-1 and TRBJ2-3, with 7 bases that match TRBD2. Germline V CDR1 and CDR2: SGHRS, YFSETQ. The CDR3 loop spans 16 amino acids. CDR3 DNA sequence: TGCGCCAGCAGCTCGGGGGGTGACTCCAGCACAGATGCGCAGTATTTT. It specifies CASSSGGDSSTDAQYF.

In its sample, this clonotype was seen a few times. The chain is built from TRBV3-1 and TRBJ2-1; 10 bases align to TRBD2. Germline CDR1 and CDR2: LGHDT and YNNKEL (reference sequence). This CDR3 spans 15 amino acids. V lost 1 base and J lost 10; bases outside the gene matches: 7. DNA of the CDR3: TGTGCCAGCAGCCAAGGGGCTAGCGGGGGTTGGGAGCAGTTCTTC. Its protein product is CASSQGASGGWEQFF.

In this sample, this clonotype turned up a few times. The chain recombines TRBV20-1 with TRBJ1-4; D ambiguous. CDR1 and CDR2 (germline): DFQATT, SNEGSKA (reference sequence). The CDR3 runs to 11 residues. V lost 6 bases to trimming and J lost 8 bases, with 10 bases between them. As DNA, the CDR3 is TGCAGTGCCCAAATGGGGGAAAAACTGTTTTTT. Amino acid sequence: CSAQMGEKLFF.

This clonotype was found many times. CDR3 residues: CASSSTGIYNEQFF. CDR3 nucleotide sequence: TGTGCCAGCAGCTCGACAGGGATCTACAATGAGCAGTTCTTC. This rearrangement joins TRBV7-9 to TRBJ2-1; TRBD1 agrees at 7 bases. Per germline, CDR1 SEHNR and CDR2 FQNEAQ (reference sequence). V gave up 4 bases and J gave up 3 bases; unmatched junction bases: 3. The CDR3 runs to 14 residues.

This clonotype was counted ten times or more. The V call is TRBV27, the J call TRBJ2-1; the D call may be TRBD1 or TRBD2 (6 bases each). Per the germline V gene, CDR1 is MNHEY and CDR2 is SMNVEV (reference sequence). The CDR3 is 15 amino acids. V was pared by 3 bases and J by 0 bases, with 9 bases between. CDR3: CASSFKGGSYNEQFF. The CDR3 DNA reads TGTGCCAGCAGTTTTAAGGGGGGCTCCTACAATGAGCAGTTCTTC.

This clonotype was observed at least ten times. The gene calls are TRBV7-8 and TRBJ2-5; 7 bases line up with TRBD2. The length of the CDR3 is 14 residues. Germline lookup yields CDR1 SGHVS and CDR2 FQNEAQ. The junction had 4 bases not matched to a gene; V was cut back by 1 base and J by 5 bases. CDR3 sequence reads: CASSLGGLKETQYF. As DNA, the CDR3 is TGTGCCAGCAGCTTAGGGGGACTAAAGGAGACCCAGTACTTC.

This clonotype was counted once. This may come from a read error, since a much larger clone is one base off. The J gene is TRBJ2-2, the V gene TRBV9; no clear D gene. CDR3 size: 15 residues. V was clipped by 1 base and J by 5 bases, with 12 bases between them. From germline, CDR1 is SGDLS and CDR2 YYNGEE. The CDR3, as DNA: TGTGCCAGCAGCGTAACACAGTTAGGAACCGGGGAGCTGTTTTTT. Translation gives CASSVTQLGTGELFF.

The chain has TRBV6-1 and TRBJ2-1; D is ambiguous. Germline CDR1 reads MNHNS; CDR2 reads SASEGT. This CDR3 is built from 14 residues. Trimming took 9 bases from V and 0 from J, leaving 12 bases between them. The DNA of the CDR3 is TGTGCCAGTTCCGCGCTGAGCTCCTACAATGAGCAGTTCTTC. It yields the protein CASSALSSYNEQFF.

This clonotype was observed at least ten times. This rearrangement joins TRBV4-2 to TRBJ2-2; the match to TRBD2 covers 11 bases. CDR3 length equals 16 residues. CDR1 is LGHNA and CDR2 is YNFKEQ in the germline V gene. Unmatched junction bases numbered 2, after V lost 0 bases and J lost 5 bases. CDR3 DNA: TGTGCCAGCAGCCAAGATCTAGCGGGGGGAACCGGGGAGCTGTTTTTT. Protein product: CASSQDLAGGTGELFF.

The chain uses TRBV6-4 and TRBJ2-2; no clear D gene. V was trimmed by 5 bases and J by 2 bases, leaving 6 bases between them. Germline lookup yields CDR1 MRHNA and CDR2 SNTAGT. This CDR3 spans 13 amino acids. In DNA, the CDR3 is TGTGCCAGCAGTAAACAAAACACCGGGGAGCTGTTTTTT. Encoded protein: CASSKQNTGELFF.

As for this clonotype: This may arise from a read error, as a much more abundant clone is one base away. No conserved phenylalanine or tryptophan is present at the end of the CDR3, so a read error is the likely explanation. The CDR3 nucleotides read TGCAGTGCTAGCATAAACAGGGCCTCTAACTATGGCTACACCTCC. Translating it yields CSASINRASNYGYTS. The chain is built from TRBV20-1 and TRBJ1-2, with a possible D match to TRBD1 (6 bases). CDR1 DFQATT and CDR2 SNEGSKA come from the germline V gene (reference sequence). The CDR3 extends over 15 amino acids. Trimming cost V 3 bases and J 0 bases, with 14 bases left between them.

This clonotype was recorded at least ten times. V usage is TRBV4-3 and J usage is TRBJ2-7; 7 bases match TRBD1. Germline trimming cut 1 base from V and 3 bases from J; bases unmatched to any gene: 9. Germline V gene lookup returns CDR1 LGHNA and CDR2 YSLEER. The CDR3 runs 16 residues. The CDR3 DNA follows: TGCGCCAGCAGCCAAGGTAGCAGGGACAGAAACTACGAGCAGTACTTC. Translation: CASSQGSRDRNYEQYF.